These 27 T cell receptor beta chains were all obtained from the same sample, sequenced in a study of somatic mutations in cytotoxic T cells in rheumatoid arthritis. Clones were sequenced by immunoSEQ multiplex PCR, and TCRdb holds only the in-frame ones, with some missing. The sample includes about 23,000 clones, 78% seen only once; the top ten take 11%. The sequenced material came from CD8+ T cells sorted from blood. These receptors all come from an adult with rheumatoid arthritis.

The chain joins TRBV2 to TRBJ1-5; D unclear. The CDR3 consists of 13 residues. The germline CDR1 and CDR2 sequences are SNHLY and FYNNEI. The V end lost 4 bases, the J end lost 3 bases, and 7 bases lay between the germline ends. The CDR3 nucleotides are TGTGCCAGCAGTGTTTGGGACAATCAGCCCCAGCATTTT. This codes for CASSVWDNQPQHF. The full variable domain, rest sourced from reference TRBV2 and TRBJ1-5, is EPEVTQTPSHQVTQMGQEVILRCVPISNHLYFYWYRQILGQKVEFLVSFYNNEISEKSEIFDDQFSVERPDGSNFTLKIRSTKLEDSAMYFCASSVWDNQPQHFGDGTRLSIL.

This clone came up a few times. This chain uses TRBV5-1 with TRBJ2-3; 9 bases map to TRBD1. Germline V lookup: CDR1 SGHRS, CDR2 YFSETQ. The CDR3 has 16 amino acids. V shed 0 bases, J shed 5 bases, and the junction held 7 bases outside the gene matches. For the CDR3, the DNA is TGCGCCAGCAGCTTGGGCACAGGGGGCGCGGGAGATACGCAGTATTTT. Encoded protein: CASSLGTGGAGDTQYF.

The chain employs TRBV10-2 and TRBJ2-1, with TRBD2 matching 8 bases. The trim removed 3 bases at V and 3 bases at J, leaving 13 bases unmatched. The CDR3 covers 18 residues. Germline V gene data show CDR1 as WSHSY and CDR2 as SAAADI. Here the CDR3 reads CASSDTGLSGMLYNEQFF. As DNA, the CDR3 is TGCGCCAGCAGTGATACCGGCCTTAGCGGGATGCTCTACAATGAGCAGTTCTTC.

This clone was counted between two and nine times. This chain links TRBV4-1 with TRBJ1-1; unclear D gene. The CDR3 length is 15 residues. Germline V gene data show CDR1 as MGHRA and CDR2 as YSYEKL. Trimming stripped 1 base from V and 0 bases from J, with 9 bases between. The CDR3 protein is CASSQVGQMNTEAFF. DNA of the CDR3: TGCGCCAGCAGCCAAGTTGGCCAAATGAACACTGAAGCTTTCTTT.

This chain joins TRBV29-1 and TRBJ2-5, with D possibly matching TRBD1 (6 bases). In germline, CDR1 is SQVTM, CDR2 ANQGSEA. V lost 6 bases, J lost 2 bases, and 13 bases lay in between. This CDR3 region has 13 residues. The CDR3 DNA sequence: TGCAGCGTATCAGGGGCCAGGCAAGAGACCCAGTACTTC. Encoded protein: CSVSGARQETQYF. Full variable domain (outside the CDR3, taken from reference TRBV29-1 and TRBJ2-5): SAVISQKPSRDICQRGTSLTIQCQVDSQVTMMFWYRQQPGQSLTLIATANQGSEATYESGFVIDKFPISRPNLTFSTLTVSNMSPEDSSIYLCSVSGARQETQYFGPGTRLLVL.

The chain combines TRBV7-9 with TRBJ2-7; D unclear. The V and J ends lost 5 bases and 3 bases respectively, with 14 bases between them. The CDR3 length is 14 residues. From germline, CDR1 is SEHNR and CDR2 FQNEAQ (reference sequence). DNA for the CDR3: TGTGCCAGCAGCCCGTGGCAGGAGAGCTACGAGCAGTACTTC. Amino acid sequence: CASSPWQESYEQYF.

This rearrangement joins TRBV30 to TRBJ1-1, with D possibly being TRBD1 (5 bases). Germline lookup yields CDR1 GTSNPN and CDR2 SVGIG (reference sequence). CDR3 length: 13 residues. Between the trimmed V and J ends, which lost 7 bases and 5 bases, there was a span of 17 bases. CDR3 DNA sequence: TGTGCCTTGGGAACCAACAGGAGGACTGAAGCTTTCTTT. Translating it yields CALGTNRRTEAFF.

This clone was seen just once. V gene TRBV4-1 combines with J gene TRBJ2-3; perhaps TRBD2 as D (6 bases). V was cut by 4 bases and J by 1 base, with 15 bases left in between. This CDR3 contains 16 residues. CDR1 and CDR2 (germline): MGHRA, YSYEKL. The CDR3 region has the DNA TGCGCCAGCAGCCCGCGGGGTAGCGGACGCACAGATACGCAGTATTTT. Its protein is CASSPRGSGRTDTQYF.

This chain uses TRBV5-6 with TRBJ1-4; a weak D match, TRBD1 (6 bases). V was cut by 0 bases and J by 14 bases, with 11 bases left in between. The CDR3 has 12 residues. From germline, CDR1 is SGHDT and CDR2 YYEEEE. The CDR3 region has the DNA TGTGCCAGCAGCTTGGGGACAGAGGGCCTGTTTTTT. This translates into CASSLGTEGLFF.

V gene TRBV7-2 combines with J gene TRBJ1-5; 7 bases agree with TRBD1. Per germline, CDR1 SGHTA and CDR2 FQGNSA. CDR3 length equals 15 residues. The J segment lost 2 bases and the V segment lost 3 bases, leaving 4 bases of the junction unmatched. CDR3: CASSLSQGGNQPQHF. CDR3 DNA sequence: TGTGCCAGCAGCTTGAGCCAGGGGGGCAATCAGCCCCAGCATTTT.

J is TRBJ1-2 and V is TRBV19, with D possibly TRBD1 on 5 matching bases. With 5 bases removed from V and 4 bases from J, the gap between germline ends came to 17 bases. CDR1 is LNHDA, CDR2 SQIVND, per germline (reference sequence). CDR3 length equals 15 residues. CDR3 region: CASSYPRQGSYGYTF. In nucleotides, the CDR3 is TGTGCCAGTAGTTATCCTCGTCAGGGTTCCTATGGCTACACCTTC.

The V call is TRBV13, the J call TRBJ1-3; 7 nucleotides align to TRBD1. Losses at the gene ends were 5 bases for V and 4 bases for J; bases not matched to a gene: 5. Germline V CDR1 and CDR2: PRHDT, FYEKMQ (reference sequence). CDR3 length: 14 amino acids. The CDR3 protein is CASSVQDRGNTIYF. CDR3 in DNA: TGTGCCAGCAGCGTACAGGACAGGGGAAACACCATATATTTT. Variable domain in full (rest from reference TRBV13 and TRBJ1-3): AAGVIQSPRHLIKEKRETATLKCYPIPRHDTVYWYQQGPGQDPQFLISFYEKMQSDKGSIPDRFSAQQFSDYHSELNMSSLELGDSALYFCASSVQDRGNTIYFGEGSWLTVV.

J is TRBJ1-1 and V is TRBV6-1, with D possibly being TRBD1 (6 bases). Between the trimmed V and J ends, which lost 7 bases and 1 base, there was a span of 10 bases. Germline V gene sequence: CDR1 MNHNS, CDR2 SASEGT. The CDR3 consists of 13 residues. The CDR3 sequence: CASTVTGNTEAFF. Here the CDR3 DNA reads TGTGCCAGCACCGTGACAGGGAACACTGAAGCTTTCTTT.

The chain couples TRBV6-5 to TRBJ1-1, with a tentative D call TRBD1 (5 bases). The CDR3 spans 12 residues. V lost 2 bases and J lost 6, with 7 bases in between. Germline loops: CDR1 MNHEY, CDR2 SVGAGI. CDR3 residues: CASSYGGAEAFF. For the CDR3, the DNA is TGTGCCAGCAGTTACGGAGGGGCTGAAGCTTTCTTT.

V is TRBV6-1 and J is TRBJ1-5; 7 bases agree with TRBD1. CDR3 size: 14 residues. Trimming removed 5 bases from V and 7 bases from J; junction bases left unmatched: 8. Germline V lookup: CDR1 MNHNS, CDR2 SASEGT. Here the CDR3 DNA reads TGTGCCAGCAGTATCACAGGGGAGCGGCAGCCCCAGCATTTT. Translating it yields CASSITGERQPQHF.

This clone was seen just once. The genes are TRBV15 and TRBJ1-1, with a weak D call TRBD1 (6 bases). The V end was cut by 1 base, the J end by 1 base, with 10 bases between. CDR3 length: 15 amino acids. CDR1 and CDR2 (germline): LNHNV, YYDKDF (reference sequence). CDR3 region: CATSRATGANTEAFF. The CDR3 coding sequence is TGTGCCACCAGCAGAGCGACAGGAGCGAACACTGAAGCTTTCTTT.

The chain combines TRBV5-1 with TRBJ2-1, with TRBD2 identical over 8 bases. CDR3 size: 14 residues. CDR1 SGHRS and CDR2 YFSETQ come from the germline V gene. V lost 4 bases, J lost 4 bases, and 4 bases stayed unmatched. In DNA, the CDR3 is TGCGCCAGCAGCCCGAGCGGGGGTTACAATGAGCAGTTCTTC. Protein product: CASSPSGGYNEQFF.

This CDR3 reads CAISESSVNSNQPQHF. The CDR3 nucleotides are TGTGCCATCAGTGAGTCGTCAGTCAATAGCAATCAGCCCCAGCATTTT. The chain uses TRBV10-3 and TRBJ1-5; D is ambiguous. This CDR3 contains 16 residues. The germline CDR1 and CDR2 sequences are ENHRY and SYGVKD. Trimming took 0 bases from V and 0 from J, leaving 9 bases between them.

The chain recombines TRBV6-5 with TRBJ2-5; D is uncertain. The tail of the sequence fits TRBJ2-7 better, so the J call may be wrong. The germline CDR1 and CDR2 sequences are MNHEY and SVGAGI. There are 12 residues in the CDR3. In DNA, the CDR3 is TGTGCCAGCAGTTACCCTTCGGGCGAGCAGTACTTC. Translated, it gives CASSYPSGEQYF.

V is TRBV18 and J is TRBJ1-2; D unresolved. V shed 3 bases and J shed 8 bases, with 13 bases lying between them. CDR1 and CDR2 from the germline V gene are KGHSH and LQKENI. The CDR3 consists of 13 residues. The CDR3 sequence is CASSPGSIGGYTF. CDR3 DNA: TGTGCCAGCTCACCGGGCTCAATAGGGGGCTACACCTTC.

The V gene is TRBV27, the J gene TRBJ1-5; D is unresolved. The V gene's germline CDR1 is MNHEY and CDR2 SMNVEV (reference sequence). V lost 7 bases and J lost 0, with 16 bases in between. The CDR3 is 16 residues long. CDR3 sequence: CASIPIGPASNQPQHF. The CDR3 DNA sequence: TGTGCCAGCATTCCCATAGGACCGGCTAGCAATCAGCCCCAGCATTTT.

This CDR3 reads CASSATSGGIYEQYF. The CDR3 nucleotides read TGTGCCAGCAGCGCTACTAGCGGGGGGATCTACGAGCAGTACTTC. The gene calls are TRBV9 and TRBJ2-7, with 12 bases lining up with TRBD2. The CDR3 is 15 residues long. V lost 3 bases, J lost 3 bases, and 4 bases stayed unmatched. Germline V gene lookup returns CDR1 SGDLS and CDR2 YYNGEE.

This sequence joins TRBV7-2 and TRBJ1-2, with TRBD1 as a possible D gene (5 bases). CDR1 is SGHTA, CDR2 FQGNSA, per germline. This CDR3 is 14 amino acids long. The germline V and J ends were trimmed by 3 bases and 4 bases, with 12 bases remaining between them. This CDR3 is CASSFEFRVYGYTF. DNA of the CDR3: TGTGCCAGCAGCTTCGAGTTCAGGGTCTATGGCTACACCTTC.

CDR3 coding DNA: TGTGCCAGCAGCTCGTCAGGGACAAATTATGGCTACACCTTC. Translating it yields CASSSSGTNYGYTF. The V and J genes are TRBV5-5 and TRBJ1-2; possible D gene TRBD1, 6 bases. V was pared by 3 bases and J by 5 bases, with 14 bases between. The CDR3 is 14 amino acids. Germline CDR1 is SGHKS and CDR2 is YYEKEE (reference sequence).

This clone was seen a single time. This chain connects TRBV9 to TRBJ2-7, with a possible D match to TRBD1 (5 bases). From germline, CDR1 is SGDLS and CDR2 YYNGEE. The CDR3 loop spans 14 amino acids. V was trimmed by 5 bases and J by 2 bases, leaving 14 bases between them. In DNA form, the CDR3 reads TGTGCCAGCAGTCCAGGGAAAACACCCTACGAGCAGTACTTC. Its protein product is CASSPGKTPYEQYF.

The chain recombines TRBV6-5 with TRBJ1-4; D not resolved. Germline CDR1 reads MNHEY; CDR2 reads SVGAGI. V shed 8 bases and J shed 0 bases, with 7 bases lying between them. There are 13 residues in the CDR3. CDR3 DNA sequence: TGTGCCAGCGGCCCCGCAACTAATGAAAAACTGTTTTTT. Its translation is CASGPATNEKLFF.

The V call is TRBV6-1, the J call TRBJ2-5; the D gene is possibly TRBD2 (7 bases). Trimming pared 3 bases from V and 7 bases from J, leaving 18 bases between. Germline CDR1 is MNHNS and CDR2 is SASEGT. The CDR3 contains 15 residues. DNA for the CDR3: TGTGCCAGCAGTGACTATGCGGGGGCGGCCGGGACCCAGTACTTC. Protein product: CASSDYAGAAGTQYF.